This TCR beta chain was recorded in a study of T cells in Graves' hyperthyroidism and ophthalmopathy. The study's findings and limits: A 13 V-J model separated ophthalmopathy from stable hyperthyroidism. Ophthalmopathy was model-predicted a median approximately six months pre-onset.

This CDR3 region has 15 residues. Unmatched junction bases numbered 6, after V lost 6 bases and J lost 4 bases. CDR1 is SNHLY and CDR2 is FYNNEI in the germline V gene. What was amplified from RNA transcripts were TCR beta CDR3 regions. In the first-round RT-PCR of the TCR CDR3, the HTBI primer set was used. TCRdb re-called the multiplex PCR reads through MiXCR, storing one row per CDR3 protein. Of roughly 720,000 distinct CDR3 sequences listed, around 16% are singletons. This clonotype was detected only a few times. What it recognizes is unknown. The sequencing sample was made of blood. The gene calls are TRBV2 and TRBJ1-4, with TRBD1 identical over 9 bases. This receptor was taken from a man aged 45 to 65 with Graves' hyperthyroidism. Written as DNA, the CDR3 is TGTGCCAGCAGACCAAGGACAGGGGTTAATGAAAAACTGTTTTTT. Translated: CASRPRTGVNEKLFF.